These 15 T cell receptor beta chains were sequenced from one sample in a study of beta chain features in type 1 diabetes. These TCRs are of unknown antigen specificity. Study results and limitations: All four CD4+ subsets from Type 1 diabetes patients carried moderately but significantly shorter TCRB CDR3s.

Expressed TCRB transcripts were sequenced, since all the RNA that had been isolated was reverse transcribed. Measured with immunoSEQ multiplex PCR; TCRdb has only the in-frame clones, and not every one. The sample includes 600,000 to 700,000 clones, 13% of them seen just once. The sample consisted of naive CD4+ T cells from blood. These receptors all stem from a man aged 18 to 29 with type 1 diabetes.

V usage is TRBV19 and J usage is TRBJ2-7, with D maybe TRBD2 (6 bases). V dropped 5 bases and J dropped 2 bases, with 19 bases sitting between them. CDR1 is LNHDA and CDR2 is SQIVND in the germline V gene (reference sequence). The CDR3 totals 16 residues. CDR3 DNA sequence: TGTGCCAGTAGTTTCTCGGCGGGACTGACGCCCTACGAGCAGTACTTC. Encoded protein: CASSFSAGLTPYEQYF. The variable domain in full, completed from reference TRBV19 and TRBJ2-7, reads DGGITQSPKYLFRKEGQNVTLSCEQNLNHDAMYWYRQDPGQGLRLIYYSQIVNDFQKGDIAEGYSVSREKKESFPLTVTSAQKNPTAFYLCASSFSAGLTPYEQYFGPGTRLTVT.

The genes are TRBV4-1 and TRBJ2-7; TRBD1 might be the D (6 bases). This CDR3 is built from 12 residues. Germline V CDR1 and CDR2: MGHRA, YSYEKL. V was clipped by 5 bases and J by 5 bases, with 10 bases between them. The CDR3 nucleotides read TGCGCCAGCAGCTTCGGACAGCACGAGCAGTACTTC. This translates into CASSFGQHEQYF.

This clone was picked up a small number of times. This chain uses TRBV15 with TRBJ2-7, with TRBD1 matching over 8 bases. V shed 3 bases, J shed 3 bases, and the junction held 4 bases outside the gene matches. The CDR3 has 14 amino acids. CDR1 and CDR2 from the germline V gene are LNHNV and YYDKDF (reference sequence). The CDR3 DNA reads TGTGCCACCAGCAGGACCGGACAGGGCTACGAGCAGTACTTC. Encoded protein: CATSRTGQGYEQYF.

This clone occurred a few times. The chain couples TRBV5-8 to TRBJ2-5, with D uncertain. V lost 9 bases to trimming and J lost 0 bases, with 12 bases between them. The CDR3 runs 13 residues. Per germline, CDR1 SGHTS and CDR2 YDEGEE. CDR3 amino acids: CATGAGNQETQYF. CDR3 nucleotides: TGTGCCACAGGAGCAGGAAACCAAGAGACCCAGTACTTC.

The V and J genes are TRBV20-1 and TRBJ1-2; 10 nucleotides line up with TRBD1. This CDR3 comprises 11 residues. The J segment lost 7 bases and the V segment lost 5 bases, leaving 1 base of the junction unmatched. Germline loops: CDR1 DFQATT, CDR2 SNEGSKA (reference sequence). The CDR3 coding sequence is TGCAGTGCTGGGACAGGGGTTGGCTACACCTTC. As protein: CSAGTGVGYTF.

This clone appeared a few times. The rearrangement links TRBV19 to TRBJ2-2; D is undetermined. The CDR3 is made up of 15 amino acids. Trimming took 1 base from V and 2 from J, leaving 8 bases between them. CDR1 and CDR2 from the germline V gene are LNHDA and SQIVND (reference sequence). The CDR3 spells CASSIGRFNTGELFF. DNA of the CDR3: TGTGCCAGTAGTATAGGAAGGTTTAACACCGGGGAGCTGTTTTTT.

The chain uses TRBV5-1 and TRBJ2-3, with 7 bases lining up with TRBD1. V dropped 0 bases and J dropped 2; count of bases not matched to a gene: 3. This CDR3 contains 15 residues. Looked up from germline, CDR1 is SGHRS and CDR2 is YFSETQ. This chain's CDR3 is CASSLETGNTDTQYF. CDR3 in DNA: TGCGCCAGCAGCTTGGAGACAGGGAACACAGATACGCAGTATTTT.

The chain links TRBV2 to TRBJ1-5; D is possibly TRBD1 (6 bases). The CDR3 extends over 13 amino acids. V was trimmed by 8 bases and J by 7 bases, leaving 15 bases between them. Per the germline V gene, CDR1 is SNHLY and CDR2 is FYNNEI. Written as DNA, the CDR3 is TGTGCCAGCGTGGAGGGGGTTGGGCAGCCCCAGCATTTT. Protein: CASVEGVGQPQHF. The full variable domain, in which reference TRBV2 and TRBJ1-5 provide the parts outside the CDR3, is EPEVTQTPSHQVTQMGQEVILRCVPISNHLYFYWYRQILGQKVEFLVSFYNNEISEKSEIFDDQFSVERPDGSNFTLKIRSTKLEDSAMYFCASVEGVGQPQHFGDGTRLSIL.

This clone was detected only a few times. V is TRBV4-2 and J is TRBJ1-1; D remains unclear. Trimming pared 0 bases from V and 6 bases from J, leaving 8 bases between. Germline V gene sequence: CDR1 LGHNA, CDR2 YNFKEQ. The CDR3 loop spans 13 amino acids. In nucleotides, the CDR3 is TGTGCCAGCAGCCAAGATAACGTGGCTGAAGCTTTCTTT. Its protein is CASSQDNVAEAFF.

This chain links TRBV27 with TRBJ1-5; TRBD1 matches at 8 bases. Germline CDR1 is MNHEY and CDR2 is SMNVEV (reference sequence). This CDR3 has 14 amino acids. The V segment lost 5 bases and the J segment 5 bases; nucleotides outside the gene matches: 5. The CDR3 here is CASSRTGPDQPQHF. In nucleotides, the CDR3 is TGTGCCAGCAGTAGGACAGGGCCGGATCAGCCCCAGCATTTT.

This clone was counted between two and nine times. The chain recombines TRBV7-2 with TRBJ2-7, with 7 bases matching TRBD2. Germline lookup yields CDR1 SGHTA and CDR2 FQGNSA. V shed 5 bases, J shed 0 bases, and the junction held 4 bases outside the gene matches. CDR3 length equals 14 residues. The DNA for the CDR3 is TGTGCCAGCAGCCCCGGGGGGAGCTCCTACGAGCAGTACTTC. Protein sequence: CASSPGGSSYEQYF.

This clone has just a few counts. The J gene is TRBJ1-1, the V gene TRBV6-1; TRBD1 is a possible D gene (5 bases). In germline, CDR1 is MNHNS, CDR2 SASEGT. Deletions cut 6 bases from V and 7 bases from J, with 12 bases between. The CDR3 runs 12 residues. CDR3 nucleotides: TGTGCCAGCAGATTCGGGCAGGGTGAAGCTTTCTTT. The encoded protein is CASRFGQGEAFF.

The chain has TRBV4-1 and TRBJ2-7; D unresolved. The CDR3 extends over 18 amino acids. Trimming took 4 bases from V and 5 from J, leaving 27 bases between them. CDR1 MGHRA and CDR2 YSYEKL come from the germline V gene. The CDR3 loop reads CASSLVTLNWGPNHEQYF. In nucleotides, the CDR3 is TGCGCCAGCAGCCTCGTCACCCTGAACTGGGGTCCAAATCACGAGCAGTACTTC.

This clone was found a few times. J is TRBJ1-1 and V is TRBV20-1, with D possibly TRBD1 on 5 matching bases. The germline V gene has CDR1 DFQATT and CDR2 SNEGSKA (reference sequence). The length of the CDR3 is 10 residues. V shed 3 bases and J shed 10 bases, with 9 bases lying between them. The CDR3 region is CSASQGRAFF. The CDR3, as DNA: TGCAGTGCTAGCCAGGGACGAGCTTTCTTT.

A few counts support this clone. The sample has other DNA sequences that encode this CDR3 too. This sequence joins TRBV30 and TRBJ1-2; TRBD1 matches at 9 bases. The germline gives CDR1 GTSNPN, CDR2 SVGIG (reference sequence). The CDR3 runs 13 residues. V gave up 1 base and J gave up 5 bases; unmatched junction bases: 2. In DNA, the CDR3 is TGTGCCTGGAGTGGAGACAGGGGGTATGGCTACACCTTC. Translated, it gives CAWSGDRGYGYTF.